The rows below give T cell receptor beta chains drawn from one sample of a study of CD8+CD57+ T cells in acquired aplastic anemia. TCRdb redid the calling of the reads with MiXCR, one entry per CDR3 protein. The sample lists around 180,000 distinct CDR3 sequences, around three fifths seen once, with about 43% in the top ten. Sequencing input: sorted CD4+, CD8+, or CD8+CD57+ T cells (not recorded which) from PBMCs. The receptors were sampled from a human donor with severe aplastic anemia or a healthy control (not recorded which). Both conserved end residues are part of each CDR3. A D gene is named only where the DNA matches it firmly. Expanded clones are given a class, and other clones once, few, many or no size at all.

v_gene,d_gene,j_gene,abundance,CDR3aa,CDR3nt
TRBV2,TRBD1,TRBJ2-7,-,CASSEMGTVSYEQYF,TGTGCCAGCAGTGAAATGGGGACAGTTTCCTACGAGCAGTACTTC
TRBV19,-,TRBJ1-3,many,CASSIGGDVNTIYF,TGTGCCAGTAGTATCGGAGGGGACGTAAACACCATATATTTT
TRBV5-6,TRBD1,TRBJ1-1,many,CASSLAGTGRWNTEAFF,TGTGCCAGCAGCTTGGCCGGGACAGGGAGATGGAACACTGAAGCTTTCTTT
TRBV19,TRBD1,TRBJ2-1,once,CASWDRRPSEQFF,TGTGCCTCCTGGGACAGGAGGCCCAGTGAGCAGTTCTTC
TRBV5-1,TRBD1,TRBJ2-3,-,CASSFRTGRTDTQYF,TGCGCCAGCAGCTTTCGGACAGGGCGCACAGATACGCAGTATTTT
TRBV14,-,TRBJ1-4,-,CASSQGGARRPRDEKLFF,TGTGCCAGCAGCCAAGGAGGTGCGCGCAGGCCTCGAGATGAAAAACTGTTTTTT
TRBV5-5,-,TRBJ2-5,many,CASSLGSGFQETQYF,TGTGCCAGCAGCTTGGGGTCAGGGTTCCAAGAGACCCAGTACTTC
TRBV7-2,-,TRBJ1-1,many,CATQDGTNTEAFF,TGTGCCACCCAGGACGGAACGAACACTGAAGCTTTCTTT
TRBV24-1,-,TRBJ2-7,-,CATSDPDKAYEQYF,TGTGCCACCAGTGATCCGGACAAAGCCTACGAGCAGTACTTC
TRBV7-6,-,TRBJ1-1,-,CASSSALNTEAFF,TGTGCCAGCAGCTCGGCACTGAACACTGAAGCTTTCTTT
TRBV6-5,-,TRBJ1-1,-,CASHESSAEAFF,TGTGCCAGCCATGAGAGCTCAGCCGAAGCTTTCTTT
TRBV10-3,TRBD1,TRBJ1-2,-,CAIRTGTGPYGYTF,TGTGCCATCAGAACCGGGACAGGGCCATATGGCTACACCTTC
TRBV7-2,-,TRBJ2-5,many,CASSLEIQETQYF,TGTGCCAGCAGCTTAGAAATCCAAGAGACCCAGTACTTC
TRBV7-2,-,TRBJ2-7,-,CASSLDRAASYEQYF,TGTGCCAGCAGCTTAGACCGGGCAGCCTCCTACGAGCAGTACTTC
TRBV7-3,TRBD1,TRBJ2-7,-,CASSLTGTGDEQYF,TGTGCCAGCAGTCTAACTGGGACAGGGGACGAGCAGTACTTC
TRBV2,TRBD2,TRBJ2-7,-,CASSGWVSGGNEQYF,TGTGCCAGCAGTGGATGGGTCAGCGGGGGAAACGAGCAGTACTTC
TRBV2,-,TRBJ1-1,few,CASVWNTEAFF,TGTGCCAGCGTCTGGAACACTGAAGCTTTCTTT
TRBV7-8,-,TRBJ1-6,-,CASSSSTGFASPLHF,TGTGCCAGCAGCTCATCCACAGGGTTTGCATCACCCCTCCACTTT
TRBV10-3,TRBD1,TRBJ2-7,-,CAIPGQSYSYEQYF,TGTGCCATCCCGGGACAGTCGTACTCCTACGAGCAGTACTTC
TRBV9,-,TRBJ1-2,-,CASSEGAGGDGYTF,TGTGCCAGCAGCGAGGGAGCGGGGGGAGATGGCTACACCTTC
TRBV20-1,TRBD1,TRBJ1-5,-,CSARRQGAQPQHF,TGCAGTGCTAGAAGACAGGGGGCACAGCCCCAGCATTTT
TRBV29-1,-,TRBJ2-3,-,CSVEDPVGTSTDTQYF,TGCAGCGTTGAAGATCCGGTGGGGACTAGCACAGATACGCAGTATTTT
TRBV19,TRBD1,TRBJ2-7,-,CASSIPGQGTYEQYF,TGTGCCAGTAGTATCCCGGGACAGGGAACCTACGAGCAGTACTTC
TRBV3-1,-,TRBJ2-7,many,CASSPPVGRGARPYEQYF,TGTGCCAGCAGCCCGCCGGTAGGTAGGGGCGCGAGACCCTACGAGCAGTACTTC
TRBV6-4,-,TRBJ2-7,-,CASRREAYGTYEQYF,TGTGCCAGCAGGCGCGAGGCTTACGGAACCTACGAGCAGTACTTC
TRBV7-2,-,TRBJ2-5,-,CASSSLRQSRETQYF,TGTGCCAGCAGCTCCTTAAGACAATCACGGGAGACCCAGTACTTC